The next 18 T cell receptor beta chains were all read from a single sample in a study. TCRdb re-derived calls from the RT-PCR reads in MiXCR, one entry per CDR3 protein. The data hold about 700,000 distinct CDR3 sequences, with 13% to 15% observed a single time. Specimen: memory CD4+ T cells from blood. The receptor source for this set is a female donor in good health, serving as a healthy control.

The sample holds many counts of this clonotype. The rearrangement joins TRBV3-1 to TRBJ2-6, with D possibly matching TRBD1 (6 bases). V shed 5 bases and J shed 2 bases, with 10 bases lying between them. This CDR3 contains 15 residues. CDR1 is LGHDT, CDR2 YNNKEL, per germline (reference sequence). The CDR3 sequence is CASSYRVPGANVLTF. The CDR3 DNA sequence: TGTGCCAGCAGCTACAGGGTTCCTGGGGCCAACGTCCTGACTTTC.

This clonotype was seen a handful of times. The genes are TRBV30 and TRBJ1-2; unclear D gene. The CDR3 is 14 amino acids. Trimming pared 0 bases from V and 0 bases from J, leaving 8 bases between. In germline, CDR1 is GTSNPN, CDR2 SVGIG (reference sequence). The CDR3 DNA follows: TGTGCCTGGAGTGTAGGGCAGGCTAACTATGGCTACACCTTC. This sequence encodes CAWSVGQANYGYTF. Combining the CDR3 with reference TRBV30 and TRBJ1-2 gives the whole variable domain SQTIHQWPATLVQPVGSPLSLECTVEGTSNPNLYWYRQAAGRGLQLLFYSVGIGQISSEVPQNLSASRPQDRQFILSSKKLLLSDSGFYLCAWSVGQANYGYTFGSGTRLTVV.

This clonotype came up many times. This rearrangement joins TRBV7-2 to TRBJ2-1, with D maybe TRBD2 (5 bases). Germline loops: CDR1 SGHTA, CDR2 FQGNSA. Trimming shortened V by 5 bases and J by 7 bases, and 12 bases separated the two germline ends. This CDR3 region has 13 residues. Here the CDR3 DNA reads TGTGCCAGCAGCCCCCGGGGAGATAATGAGCAGTTCTTC. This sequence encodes CASSPRGDNEQFF.

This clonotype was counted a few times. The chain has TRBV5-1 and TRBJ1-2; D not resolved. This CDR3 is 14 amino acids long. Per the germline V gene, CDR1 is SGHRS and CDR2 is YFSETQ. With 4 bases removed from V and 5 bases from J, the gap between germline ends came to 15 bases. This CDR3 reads CASSAQGFDYGYTF. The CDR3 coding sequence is TGCGCCAGCAGCGCGCAAGGATTTGATTATGGCTACACCTTC.

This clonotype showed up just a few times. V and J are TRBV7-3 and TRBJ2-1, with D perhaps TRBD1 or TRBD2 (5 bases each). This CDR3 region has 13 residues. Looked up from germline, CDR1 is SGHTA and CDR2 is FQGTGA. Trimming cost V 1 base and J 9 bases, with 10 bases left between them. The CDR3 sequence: CASSLIYGAEQFF. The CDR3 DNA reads TGTGCCAGCAGCTTAATATACGGGGCTGAGCAGTTCTTC. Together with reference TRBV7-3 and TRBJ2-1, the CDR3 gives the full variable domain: GAGVSQTPSNKVTEKGKYVELRCDPISGHTALYWYRQSLGQGPEFLIYFQGTGAADDSGLPNDRFFAVRPEGSVSTLKIQRTERGDSAVYLCASSLIYGAEQFFGPGTRLTVL.

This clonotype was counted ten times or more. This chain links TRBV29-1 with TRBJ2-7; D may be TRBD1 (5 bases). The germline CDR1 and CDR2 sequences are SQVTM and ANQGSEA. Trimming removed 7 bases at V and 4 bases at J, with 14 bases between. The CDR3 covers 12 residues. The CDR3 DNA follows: TGCAGCGCCGTGGGGCTTTTTTACGAGCAGTACTTC. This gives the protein CSAVGLFYEQYF.

The CDR3 loop reads CATSRAPGGRTDTQYF. The CDR3 coding sequence is TGTGCCACCAGCAGAGCCCCAGGGGGACGGACAGATACGCAGTATTTT. The chain uses TRBV15 and TRBJ2-3; 7 bases map to TRBD1. Germline V gives CDR1 LNHNV, CDR2 YYDKDF (reference sequence). V lost 1 base to trimming and J lost 3 bases; unmatched junction nucleotides: 7. The CDR3 has 16 residues.

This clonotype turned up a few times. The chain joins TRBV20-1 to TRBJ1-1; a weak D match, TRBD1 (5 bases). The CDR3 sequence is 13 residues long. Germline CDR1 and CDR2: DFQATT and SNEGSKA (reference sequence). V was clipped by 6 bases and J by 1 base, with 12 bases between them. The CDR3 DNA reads TGCAGTGCGGTGACGACAGCGAACACTGAAGCTTTCTTT. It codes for CSAVTTANTEAFF.

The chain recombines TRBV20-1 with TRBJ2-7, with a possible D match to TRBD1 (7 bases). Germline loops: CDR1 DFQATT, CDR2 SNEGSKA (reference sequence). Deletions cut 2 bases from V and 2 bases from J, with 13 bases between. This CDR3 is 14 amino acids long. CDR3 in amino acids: CSARFPGGTYEQYF. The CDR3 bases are TGCAGTGCTAGATTTCCAGGGGGGACCTACGAGCAGTACTTC.

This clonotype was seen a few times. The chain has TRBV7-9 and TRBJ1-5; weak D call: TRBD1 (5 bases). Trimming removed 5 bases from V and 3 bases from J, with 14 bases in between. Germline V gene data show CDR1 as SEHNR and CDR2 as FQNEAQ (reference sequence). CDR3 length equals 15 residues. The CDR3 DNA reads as TGTGCCAGCAGCCGGGACTCATCACCCAATCAGCCCCAGCATTTT. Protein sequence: CASSRDSSPNQPQHF.

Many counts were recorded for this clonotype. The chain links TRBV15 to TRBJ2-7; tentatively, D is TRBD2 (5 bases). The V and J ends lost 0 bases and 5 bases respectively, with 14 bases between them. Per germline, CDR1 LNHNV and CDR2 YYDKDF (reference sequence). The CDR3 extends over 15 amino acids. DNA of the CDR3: TGTGCCACCAGCAGAGATTACAACCGGGGTAACGAGCAGTACTTC. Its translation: CATSRDYNRGNEQYF.

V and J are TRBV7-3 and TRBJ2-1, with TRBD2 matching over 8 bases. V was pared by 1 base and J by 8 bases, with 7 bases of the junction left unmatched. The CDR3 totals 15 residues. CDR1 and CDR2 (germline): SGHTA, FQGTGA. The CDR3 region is CASSLMLAGAYEQFF. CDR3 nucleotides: TGTGCCAGCAGCTTAATGCTAGCGGGCGCGTATGAGCAGTTCTTC.

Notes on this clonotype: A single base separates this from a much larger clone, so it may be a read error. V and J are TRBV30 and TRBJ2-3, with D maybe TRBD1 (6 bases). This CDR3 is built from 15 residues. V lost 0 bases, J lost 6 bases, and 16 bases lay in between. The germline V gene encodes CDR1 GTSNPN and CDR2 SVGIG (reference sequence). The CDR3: CAWSVPQGSPDTQYF. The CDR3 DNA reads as TGTGCCTGGAGTGTACCACAGGGATCCCCTGATACGCAGTATTTT. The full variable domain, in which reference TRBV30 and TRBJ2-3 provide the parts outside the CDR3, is SQTIHQWPATLVQPVGSPLSLECTVEGTSNPNLYWYRQAAGRGLQLLFYSVGIGQISSEVPQNLSASRPQDRQFILSSKKLLLSDSGFYLCAWSVPQGSPDTQYFGPGTRLTVL.

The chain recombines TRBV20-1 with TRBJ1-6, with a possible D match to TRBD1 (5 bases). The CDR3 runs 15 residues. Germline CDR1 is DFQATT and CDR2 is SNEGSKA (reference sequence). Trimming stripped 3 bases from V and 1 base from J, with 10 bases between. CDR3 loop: CSASLRGSYNSPLHF. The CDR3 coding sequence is TGCAGTGCTAGTTTGAGGGGATCCTATAATTCACCCCTCCACTTT.

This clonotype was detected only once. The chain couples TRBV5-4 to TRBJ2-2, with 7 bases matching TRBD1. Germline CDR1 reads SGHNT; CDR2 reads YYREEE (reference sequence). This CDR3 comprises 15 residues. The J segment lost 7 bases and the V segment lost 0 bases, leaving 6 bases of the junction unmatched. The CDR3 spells CASSLGTGVNGELFF. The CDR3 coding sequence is TGTGCCAGCAGCTTGGGAACAGGGGTTAACGGGGAGCTGTTTTTT.

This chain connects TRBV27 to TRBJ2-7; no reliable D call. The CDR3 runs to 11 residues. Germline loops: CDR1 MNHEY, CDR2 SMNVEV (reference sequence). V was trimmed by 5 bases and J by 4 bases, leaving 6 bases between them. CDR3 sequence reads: CASSHLYEQYF. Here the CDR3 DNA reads TGTGCCAGCAGTCACCTATACGAGCAGTACTTC.

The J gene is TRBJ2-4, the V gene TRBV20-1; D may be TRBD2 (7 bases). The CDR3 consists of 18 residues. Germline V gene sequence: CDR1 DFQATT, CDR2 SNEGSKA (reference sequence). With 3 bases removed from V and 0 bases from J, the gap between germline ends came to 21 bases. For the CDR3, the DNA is TGCAGTGCTAGGGCGGGGGCTACTTGGAGGGTAGCCAAAAACATTCAGTACTTC. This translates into CSARAGATWRVAKNIQYF.

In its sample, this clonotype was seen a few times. The CDR3 reads CANLLAGGRHTQYF. CDR3 coding DNA: TGTGCCAACCTTCTAGCGGGAGGGCGGCATACGCAGTATTTT. The chain uses TRBV25-1 and TRBJ2-3, with 12 bases that match TRBD2. This CDR3 is built from 14 residues. The V gene's germline CDR1 is MGHDK and CDR2 SYGVNS. V gave up 10 bases and J gave up 7 bases; unmatched junction bases: 9.